The clone carrying this TCR beta chain was counted between two and nine times. The antigen remains unidentified. Treatment: 10-day PBMC culture with coronavirus spike peptide pools or control peptides (ViraFEST assay). The data were obtained in a study of vaccination and CD4 T cells after COVID-19. Study information: Following dose two, a median about 71 days (range 14 to 241) passed before post-vaccine samples were taken.

Sequence data for DNA of cultured CD4+ T cells were generated by the Oncomine TCR Beta short-read assay. From CD4+ T cells that had been cultured, genomic DNA was extracted. TCRdb re-called the PCR reads through MiXCR, storing one row per CDR3 protein. This repertoire shows 20,000 to 25,000 distinct CDR3 sequences, 38% found once; its top ten account for approximately 17%. Study outcomes and limitations: Median counts of SARS-CoV-2-reactive clonotypes increased from about 20 to 38; this difference was not significant.

From germline, CDR1 is MNHNS and CDR2 SASEGT. The ends lost 5 bases at V and 2 bases at J; junction bases unmatched: 3. This CDR3 contains 14 residues. Material: CD4+ T cells from blood, cultured in vitro, obtained before SARS-CoV-2 vaccination. This receptor was taken from a human donor who received a COVID-19 vaccine. The chain combines TRBV6-1 with TRBJ1-3, with TRBD1 identical over 7 bases. CDR3 in DNA: TGTGCCAGCAGTCGAGACAGGGCTGGAAACACCATATATTTT. Its translation is CASSRDRAGNTIYF.